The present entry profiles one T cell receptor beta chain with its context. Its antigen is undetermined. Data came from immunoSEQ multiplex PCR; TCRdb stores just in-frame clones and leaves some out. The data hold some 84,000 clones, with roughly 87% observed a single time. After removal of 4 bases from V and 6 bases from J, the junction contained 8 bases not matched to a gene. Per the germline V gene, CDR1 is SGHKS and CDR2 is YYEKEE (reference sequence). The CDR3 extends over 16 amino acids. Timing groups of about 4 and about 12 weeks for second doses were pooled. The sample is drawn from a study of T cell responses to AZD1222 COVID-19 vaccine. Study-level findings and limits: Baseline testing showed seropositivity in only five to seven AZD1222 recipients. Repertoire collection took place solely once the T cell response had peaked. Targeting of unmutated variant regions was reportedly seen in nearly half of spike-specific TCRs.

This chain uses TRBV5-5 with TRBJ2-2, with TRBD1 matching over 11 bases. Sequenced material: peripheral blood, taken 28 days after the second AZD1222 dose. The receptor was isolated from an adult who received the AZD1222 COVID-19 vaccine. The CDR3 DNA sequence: TGTGCCAGCAGCACGGGACAGGGGGTTCTCTCCGGGGAGCTGTTTTTT. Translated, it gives CASSTGQGVLSGELFF. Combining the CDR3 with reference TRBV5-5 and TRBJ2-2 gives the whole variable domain DAGVTQSPTHLIKTRGQQVTLRCSPISGHKSVSWYQQVLGQGPQFIFQYYEKEERGRGNFPDRFSARQFPNYSSELNVNALLLGDSALYLCASSTGQGVLSGELFFGEGSRLTVL.